This TCR beta chain was sequenced during a study of graft-versus-host responses after intestinal transplantation. About the study: Grafts that recipients had were multivisceral, liver-intestinal, or isolated intestinal transplants.

The protocol was immunoSEQ multiplex PCR, while the TCRdb copy is restricted to in-frame clones and leaves out a portion. Seen here are tens of thousands of clones, roughly 92% observed once, and the top ten hold about 6.7%. V shed 7 bases and J shed 1 base, with 15 bases lying between them. Germline-derived CDR1 and CDR2 are SNHLY and FYNNEI. The CDR3 contains 15 residues. The starting material was bone marrow, obtained around 720 days after intestinal transplantation. The V call is TRBV2, the J call TRBJ2-3, with D perhaps TRBD1 (5 bases). The sequence derives from a human patient who received an intestinal transplant, so some T cells may come from the graft donor. The CDR3: CASIGPSRGTDTQYF. The CDR3 DNA sequence: TGTGCCAGCATCGGTCCGTCCAGGGGCACAGATACGCAGTATTTT.